This T cell receptor (beta chain) was documented in a study of graft-versus-host responses after intestinal transplantation. General study points: Researchers found GvH clones in recipient marrow, and some showed up first in ileum or blood. Elevated graft-versus-host to host-versus-graft clonal ratios in allografts were recorded for patients with graft-donor T cell macrochimerism. The highest levels of circulating GvH clones went along with early declines in HvG clones after transplant.

The repertoire was sequenced with immunoSEQ multiplex PCR; TCRdb's copy has only in-frame clones and lacks some. This table holds some 48,000 clones, 70% to 85% found once. V was pared by 3 bases and J by 7 bases, with 13 bases between. Per the germline V gene, CDR1 is MNHEY and CDR2 is SVGAGI. The length of the CDR3 is 14 residues. Remarks on this clone: Antigen: not known.

The receptor comes from a human donor who was the organ donor for an intestinal transplant. The genes are TRBV6-5 and TRBJ2-1, with D perhaps matching TRBD1 (5 bases). Sequencing used unstimulated CD4+ T cells sorted from spleen or lymph node cells, obtained before transplant. The CDR3 DNA follows: TGTGCCAGCAGTTATAAGGGGTCGGTAAATGAGCAGTTCTTC. Protein: CASSYKGSVNEQFF.